This TCR beta chain was captured in a study of T cell changes during pregnancy in multiple sclerosis. Profiling relied on immunoSEQ multiplex PCR, and the TCRdb table lists in-frame clones only, not all of them. The data hold fewer than 85,000 clones, with about 94% observed a single time. Between the trimmed V and J ends, which lost 3 bases and 3 bases, there was a span of 9 bases. The CDR3 loop spans 13 amino acids. Germline V gene lookup returns CDR1 MNHEY and CDR2 SMNVEV (reference sequence). The sequences come from peripheral blood, collected in the first trimester of pregnancy. The TCR originated in a female donor in good health, enrolled as a control in a pregnancy study. This sequence joins TRBV27 and TRBJ2-7, with D possibly matching TRBD1 (6 bases). The CDR3 loop is CASSLGASYEQYF. The DNA for the CDR3 is TGTGCCAGCAGTTTGGGGGCCAGCTACGAGCAGTACTTC.